The rows below give T cell receptor beta chains drawn from one sample of a study of blood T cell repertoires in COVID-19. Sequencing was performed with immunoSEQ multiplex PCR; in TCRdb, only in-frame clones are kept and a portion is missing. The sample includes over 200,000 clones, roughly four fifths seen only once; the top ten take 2.5% to 3%. The sample was peripheral blood. The receptors here all came from a middle-aged woman with active or convalescent COVID-19. The CDR3 runs from the conserved cysteine through the conserved F or W. D genes are given only for firm matches. A row's size may be missing; if present it is once, few, many or a size class.

j_gene	v_gene	abundance	d_gene	CDR3aa	CDR3nt
TRBJ1-3	TRBV18	-	-	CASSPTIPSGNTIYF	TGTGCCAGCTCACCAACTATACCCTCTGGAAACACCATATATTTT
TRBJ1-2	TRBV3-1/TRBV3-2	-	TRBD1	CASSQEYGTGPNYGYTF	TGTGCCAGCAGCCAAGAGTACGGGACAGGGCCTAACTATGGCTACACCTTC
TRBJ1-1	TRBV3-1/TRBV3-2	-	-	CASSQADRRGPFF	TGTGCCAGCAGCCAAGCCGATCGGCGGGGGCCTTTCTTT
TRBJ1-2	TRBV7-2	-	TRBD1	CASSLDRDSLANYGYTF	TGTGCCAGCAGCTTAGACCGGGACAGCCTAGCTAACTATGGCTACACCTTC
TRBJ2-5	TRBV5-1	-	TRBD2	CASSLVLAGEETQYF	TGCGCCAGCAGCTTGGTACTAGCGGGGGAGGAGACCCAGTACTTC
TRBJ2-5	TRBV27	-	TRBD2	CASKTPSGGLKETQYF	TGTGCCAGCAAGACACCTAGCGGGGGATTGAAAGAGACCCAGTACTTC
TRBJ1-1	TRBV19	-	-	CASSINRNTEAFF	TGTGCCAGTAGTATCAACAGGAACACTGAAGCTTTCTTT
TRBJ1-1	TRBV5-1	-	-	CASSLGAAEAFF	TGCGCCAGCAGCTTGGGCGCTGCTGAAGCTTTCTTT
TRBJ1-1	TRBV30	few	-	CAWSGRGAEIIGTEAFF	TGTGCCTGGAGCGGCCGGGGGGCGGAGATAATCGGCACTGAAGCTTTCTTT
TRBJ2-3	TRBV6-5	-	-	CASSYHTTDTQYF	TGTGCCAGCAGTTACCACACCACAGATACGCAGTATTTT
TRBJ1-3	TRBV10-3	-	TRBD1	CAIRKGTGENTIYF	TGTGCCATCAGAAAGGGGACAGGGGAAAACACCATATATTTT
TRBJ2-5	TRBV19	-	TRBD2	CASGTSGGTWETQYF	TGTGCCAGTGGGACTAGCGGGGGCACGTGGGAGACCCAGTACTTC
TRBJ2-7	TRBV24-1	-	TRBD2	CATSATSGTPPEQYF	TGTGCCACCAGTGCGACTAGCGGGACCCCTCCTGAGCAGTACTTC
TRBJ2-4	TRBV28	-	-	CASSQGQIAKNIQYF	TGTGCCAGCAGCCAAGGACAGATAGCCAAAAACATTCAGTACTTC
TRBJ1-1	TRBV5-1	-	TRBD1	CASSFGSAGGANEAFF	TGCGCCAGCAGCTTCGGGTCGGCAGGGGGCGCCAATGAAGCTTTCTTT
TRBJ1-2	TRBV10-3	-	TRBD1	CAIRGTGYGYTF	TGTGCCATCAGGGGGACAGGATATGGCTACACCTTC
TRBJ2-1	TRBV27	-	TRBD2	CASPRASGRVGNEQFF	TGTGCCAGCCCCCGGGCTTCCGGGAGGGTCGGCAATGAGCAGTTCTTC
TRBJ2-7	TRBV25-1	-	TRBD2	CASAGGLAGEFFPYEQYF	TGTGCCAGCGCAGGGGGACTAGCGGGAGAATTCTTCCCCTACGAGCAGTACTTC
TRBJ1-1	TRBV4-2	-	-	CASTLGSLNTEAFF	TGTGCCAGCACCCTAGGGAGCTTGAACACTGAAGCTTTCTTT
TRBJ1-1	TRBV19	-	-	CASSPGRRDTEAFF	TGTGCCAGTAGCCCGGGGAGGCGGGACACTGAAGCTTTCTTT
TRBJ1-1	TRBV7-8	-	-	CASSPDTHTEAFF	TGTGCCAGCAGCCCGGACACACACACTGAAGCTTTCTTT
TRBJ2-7	TRBV6-2/TRBV6-3	-	TRBD2	CASSSYQTSGTSGRAHEQYF	TGTGCCAGCAGCAGTTACCAGACCTCCGGGACTAGCGGGAGGGCCCACGAGCAGTACTTC
TRBJ1-5	TRBV28	-	-	CASSTPFQGWNQPQHF	TGTGCCAGCAGTACCCCCTTCCAGGGGTGGAATCAGCCCCAGCATTTT
TRBJ2-5	TRBV30	-	-	CAWGRGTAWGTQYF	TGTGCCTGGGGCCGGGGGACGGCATGGGGGACCCAGTACTTC
TRBJ1-1	TRBV10-3	-	TRBD1	CATTGDTEAFF	TGTGCCACAACAGGGGACACTGAAGCTTTCTTT
TRBJ2-3	TRBV6-5	-	-	CASSYGTSSTDTQYF	TGTGCCAGCAGTTACGGGACTTCTAGCACAGATACGCAGTATTTT
TRBJ1-1	TRBV10-3	-	TRBD1	CAISERGQGVNTEAFF	TGTGCCATCAGTGAAAGGGGTCAGGGGGTGAACACTGAAGCTTTCTTT
TRBJ1-2	TRBV4-1	-	-	CASSRELANYGYTF	TGCGCCAGCAGCCGAGAGTTAGCTAACTATGGCTACACCTTC
TRBJ2-3	TRBV27	-	-	CASSLALLGGPDTQYF	TGTGCCAGCAGTTTAGCATTACTAGGTGGACCAGATACGCAGTATTTT
TRBJ2-7	TRBV12-5	-	TRBD1	CASGPDRGTYEQYF	TGTGCTAGTGGACCGGACAGGGGTACCTACGAGCAGTACTTC
TRBJ2-1	TRBV19	few	-	CASKTRGSYNEQFF	TGTGCCAGTAAAACGCGGGGCTCCTACAATGAGCAGTTCTTC
TRBJ2-2	TRBV30	-	-	CAWNRGISAGELFF	TGTGCCTGGAACCGCGGGATAAGCGCCGGGGAGCTGTTTTTT
TRBJ1-2	TRBV6-5	-	-	CASHLIGGVAGYTF	TGTGCCAGCCACCTCATAGGGGGGGTTGCTGGCTACACCTTC
TRBJ2-3	TRBV7-2	-	TRBD2	CASSLEEAGGPWLDTQYF	TGTGCCAGCAGCTTAGAGGAGGCGGGGGGGCCATGGTTGGATACGCAGTATTTT
TRBJ1-3	TRBV12-5	-	-	CASASGAGGNTIYF	TGTGCTAGTGCCAGCGGGGCGGGTGGAAACACCATATATTTT
TRBJ1-2	TRBV6-5	-	-	CASSFSSENSNYGYTF	TGTGCCAGCAGTTTTAGCAGCGAGAATTCTAACTATGGCTACACCTTC
TRBJ2-3	TRBV30	-	TRBD2	CAWRAGLAVSDTQYF	TGTGCCTGGAGAGCGGGACTAGCGGTGTCAGATACGCAGTATTTT
TRBJ2-7	TRBV2	-	-	CASSRQGYEQYF	TGTGCCAGCAGTCGTCAGGGCTACGAGCAGTACTTC
TRBJ1-5	TRBV7-2	few	-	CASSLSGGGQPQHF	TGTGCCAGCAGCTTATCGGGGGGAGGTCAGCCCCAGCATTTT
TRBJ1-4	TRBV24-1	-	TRBD1	CATSGGQGRTNEKLFF	TGTGCCACCAGTGGGGGACAGGGAAGGACTAATGAAAAACTGTTTTTT
TRBJ2-1	TRBV19	once	TRBD2	CASTTQIGVSGTYNEQFF	TGTGCCAGTACTACACAGATTGGTGTTAGCGGGACTTACAATGAGCAGTTCTTC
TRBJ1-2	TRBV6-5	-	-	CASSYSRQGNYGYTF	TGTGCCAGCAGTTACAGTCGCCAGGGCAACTATGGCTACACCTTC
TRBJ2-6	TRBV5-5	-	-	CASSLVGSSGANVLTF	TGTGCCAGCAGCTTGGTTGGCAGCTCTGGGGCCAACGTCCTGACTTTC
TRBJ1-5	TRBV2	-	TRBD1	CASSRDSNQPQHF	TGTGCCAGCAGTCGGGACAGTAATCAGCCCCAGCATTTT
TRBJ1-2	TRBV28	-	-	CASRGGAYYGYTF	TGTGCCAGCAGGGGGGGGGCTTACTATGGCTACACCTTC
TRBJ2-2	TRBV30	-	-	CAWSDRTWRGELFF	TGTGCCTGGAGCGATCGGACCTGGAGGGGGGAGCTGTTTTTT
TRBJ2-3	TRBV19	-	-	CAVFGGPDTQYF	TGTGCCGTGTTCGGCGGGCCAGATACGCAGTATTTT
TRBJ2-1	TRBV5-4	-	TRBD2	CASSLPHGASGNNEQFF	TGTGCCAGCAGCTTGCCCCACGGGGCTAGCGGAAACAATGAGCAGTTCTTC
TRBJ2-2	TRBV9	-	TRBD2	CASSVAGGRAGKTGELFF	TGTGCCAGCAGCGTAGCTGGCGGGAGGGCCGGTAAGACCGGGGAGCTGTTTTTT
TRBJ2-3	TRBV5-8	-	TRBD1	CASSSGQGTSSSTDTQYF	TGTGCCAGCAGCTCTGGACAGGGCACAAGCTCTAGCACAGATACGCAGTATTTT
TRBJ1-4	TRBV7-9	-	-	CASSSIWTREDEKLFF	TGTGCCAGCAGCTCAATTTGGACCCGGGAGGATGAAAAACTGTTTTTT
TRBJ1-1	TRBV5-1	-	TRBD1	CASSLGDSNTEAFF	TGCGCCAGCAGCTTGGGGGACAGTAACACTGAAGCTTTCTTT
TRBJ2-2	TRBV7-2	-	-	CASSLDRDTGELFF	TGTGCCAGCAGCTTAGATCGGGACACCGGGGAGCTGTTTTTT
TRBJ2-1	TRBV19	-	TRBD2	CASSIGTGLAGTEQFF	TGTGCCAGTAGTATAGGGACGGGACTAGCGGGAACTGAGCAGTTCTTC